Each of the 24 T cell receptor beta chains below was sequenced from the same sample in a study of tumor-infiltrating lymphocytes in primary liver carcinoma. Co-extracted RNA and DNA came from roughly 20-30 mg of unsorted bulk tissue. TCR beta cDNA was prepared out of roughly 500 ng total RNA by means of a constant-region primer. Three nested multiplex PCR rounds, a slightly modified ARM-PCR, produced the libraries for TCR beta. It was with TRBV1-TRBV30 forward primers and a C-beta reverse primer that the first two PCR rounds were run, at roughly 9 cycles each. TCRdb recomputed calls from the multiplex PCR reads with MiXCR, one row per CDR3 protein. The top ten hold 9.5% of the sample, which has roughly 100,000 distinct CDR3 sequences, more than 60% seen once. What was sequenced was liver tumor tissue from sampling region 5. Sample subset: tumor region T5, tumor centre. These receptors were collected from a woman aged 60 to 75 with primary liver carcinoma and hepatitis B virus infection.

This sequence joins TRBV7-6 and TRBJ2-1, with 7 bases identical to TRBD2. This CDR3 is 18 amino acids long. Trimming at V came to 1 base and at J to 7 bases, leaving 16 bases not matched to a gene. CDR1 is SGHVS, CDR2 FNYEAQ, per germline. DNA for the CDR3: TGTGCCAGCAGCTTAGAGTCAATGGAGCGGGGATATCGAAATGAGCAGTTCTTC. Translated, it gives CASSLESMERGYRNEQFF.

A note on this clonotype: At one end, the junction sequence differs from germline, possibly due to a read error. The rearrangement uses TRBV7-8 and TRBJ1-5; no reliable D call. The CDR3 consists of 16 residues. The germline V gene encodes CDR1 SGHVS and CDR2 FQNEAQ. As DNA, the CDR3 is TGTGCCAGCAGCTCGTTGGCGGGGATGAGCAATCATCCCCAGCATTTT. Its translation: CASSSLAGMSNHPQHF. Filled out from reference TRBV7-8 and TRBJ1-5, the complete variable domain reads GAGVSQSPRYKVAKRGQDVALRCDPISGHVSLFWYQQALGQGPEFLTYFQNEAQLDKSGLPSDRFFAERPEGSVSTLKIQRTQQEDSAVYLCASSSLAGMSNHPQHFGDGTRLSIL.

The rearrangement joins TRBV4-1 to TRBJ2-3; D uncertain. This CDR3 region has 15 residues. The germline gives CDR1 MGHRA, CDR2 YSYEKL. Trimming pared 6 bases from V and 0 bases from J, leaving 13 bases between. CDR3 region: CASSRRGESTDTQYF. The CDR3 DNA reads TGCGCCAGCAGTCGCCGTGGAGAGAGCACAGATACGCAGTATTTT.

Turning to this clonotype: This CDR3 fails to terminate in the conserved phenylalanine or tryptophan, so it likely reflects a read error. The limits of the CDR3 on the DNA are not certain, so only TCRdb's listed CDR3 is given. The chain employs TRBV11-3 and TRBJ2-3; the table's D call, TRBD1, has no DNA check behind it. Germline V gene sequence: CDR1 SGHNT, CDR2 YENEEA. The CDR3 is 14 residues long, ends included. CDR3: CASSLRTTTDTQYY.

In the case of this clonotype: An end of the junction differs from the germline gene, which may be a read error. The chain has TRBV10-3 and TRBJ2-3; no reliable D call. CDR1 and CDR2 from the germline V gene are ENHRY and SYGVKD. The CDR3 spans 16 residues. CDR3 sequence: CAISVSTWRSTDTQYF. The CDR3 region has the DNA TGCGCCATCAGTGTGTCGACTTGGCGGAGCACAGATACGCAGTATTTT.

As regards this clonotype: Sequence at one end of the junction differs from germline and may be a read error. The CDR3 nucleotides read TGTGTCAGCAGCCCTGACAGGATTACCAGGGAGCTGTTTTTT. Its protein product is CVSSPDRITRELFF. This chain connects TRBV6-5 to TRBJ2-2, with a tentative D call TRBD1 (6 bases). Looked up from germline, CDR1 is MNHEY and CDR2 is SVGAGI. The CDR3 is 14 residues long.

This clonotype was counted many times. This chain joins TRBV28 and TRBJ1-5; possible D gene TRBD1, 5 bases. The germline CDR1 and CDR2 sequences are MDHEN and SYDVKM. V dropped 3 bases and J dropped 4 bases, with 19 bases sitting between them. CDR3 length: 17 residues. The CDR3 protein is CASSFFSPTAWNQPQHF. In DNA, the CDR3 is TGTGCCAGCAGTTTTTTCTCCCCGACAGCCTGGAATCAGCCCCAGCATTTT.

J is TRBJ2-1 and V is TRBV4-2; the D gene could be TRBD1 or TRBD2 (6 bases each). This CDR3 has 15 amino acids. The germline V gene has CDR1 LGHNA and CDR2 YNFKEQ. V dropped 0 bases and J dropped 16 bases, with 22 bases sitting between them. The CDR3 sequence: CASSQDEGGTGEHFF. CDR3 in DNA: TGTGCCAGCAGCCAAGATGAGGGGGGCACGGGTGAACACTTCTTC.

A word on this clonotype: This clone may be a read error of a much larger clone one base away. The V call is TRBV7-9, the J call TRBJ2-3; 7 bases are a match to TRBD1. Germline V gene lookup returns CDR1 SEHNR and CDR2 FQNEAQ (reference sequence). This CDR3 has 15 residues. J gave up 3 bases and V 1 base, and 4 bases lay outside the gene matches. The CDR3 loop is CASSLGQGGTDTQYF. DNA of the CDR3: TGTGCCAGCAGCTTAGGACAGGGTGGAACAGATACGCAGTATTTT.

This clonotype appeared once. At one of its ends the junction is not consistent with the germline gene, which may arise from a read error. The gene calls are TRBV6-1 and TRBJ2-3; D is unresolved. Germline V gene lookup returns CDR1 MNHNS and CDR2 SASEGT. The CDR3 is 14 residues long. The CDR3 loop reads CTSSELADTDTQYF. CDR3 DNA sequence: TGTACCAGCAGTGAGCTGGCAGACACAGATACGCAGTATTTT.

As for this clonotype: This sequence may be a read error, since a much larger clone differs from it by one base. The V and J genes are TRBV5-8 and TRBJ1-2; unclear D gene. The CDR3 extends over 14 amino acids. Looked up from germline, CDR1 is SGHTS and CDR2 is YDEGEE. The CDR3 DNA is TGTGCCAGCAGCTTGTGGGAGGCTAACTATGGCTACGCCTTC. Translating it yields CASSLWEANYGYAF.

The chain is built from TRBV11-2 and TRBJ2-3; 12 bases align to TRBD1. The V gene end was trimmed by 5 bases and the J gene end by 12 bases; junction bases not matched to a gene: 9. CDR3 length equals 14 residues. The germline V gene encodes CDR1 SGHAT and CDR2 FQNNGV. In DNA, the CDR3 is TGTGCCAGCAGCCGGGACAGGGGGCCAGATATCCAGTATTTT. Residues: CASSRDRGPDIQYF.

This clonotype was counted a few times. A junction end diverges from the germline sequence, so it may reflect a read error. This chain uses TRBV11-2 with TRBJ1-2, with TRBD1 as a possible D gene (5 bases). From germline, CDR1 is SGHAT and CDR2 FQNNGV. The CDR3 totals 17 residues. The CDR3 is CASSLGLIRALRYGYTF. The CDR3 DNA reads as TGTGCCAGCAGTTTAGGTCTGATCAGGGCGCTGCGCTATGGCTACACCTTC.

A note on this clonotype: A read error may account for a junction end that differs from germline. The chain links TRBV11-1 to TRBJ2-1, with 8 bases lining up with TRBD1. In germline, CDR1 is SGHAT, CDR2 FQDESV (reference sequence). The CDR3 sequence is 14 residues long. The DNA for the CDR3 is TGTGCCAGCAGCGAGATCAGGACAGGGCGGAAGCAGTTCTTT. Residues: CASSEIRTGRKQFF.

This clonotype was observed a handful of times. The chain is built from TRBV10-3 and TRBJ1-1; possible D gene TRBD1, 5 bases. Trimming cost V 5 bases and J 0 bases, with 10 bases left between them. Germline lookup yields CDR1 ENHRY and CDR2 SYGVKD. This CDR3 has 14 amino acids. CDR3: CAISLTEMNTEAFF. CDR3 DNA sequence: TGTGCCATCAGTTTGACAGAAATGAACACTGAAGCTTTCTTT.

On this clonotype: One end of the junction is discordant with germline, which a read error may explain. The chain carries TRBV29-1 and TRBJ1-4; 8 bases match TRBD1. This CDR3 spans 14 amino acids. Germline CDR1 SQVTM, CDR2 ANQGSEA. In nucleotides, the CDR3 is TGCAGCGCTGGGCAGGGGGCTGCTTGTGAAGAACTGTTTTTT. Amino acid sequence: CSAGQGAACEELFF.

In the case of this clonotype: The junction departs from germline at one end; a sequencing error may be responsible. This chain joins TRBV28 and TRBJ2-2, with TRBD1 as a possible D gene (6 bases). The germline gives CDR1 MDHEN, CDR2 SYDVKM. There are 13 residues in the CDR3. The CDR3 spells CAGRNRDTGELFF. DNA of the CDR3: TGTGCCGGCAGAAACAGGGATACCGGAGAGCTGTTTTTT.

CDR3 DNA sequence: TGCGCCAGCAGCCATCACACCCACGGGACCTACAATGAGCAGTTCTTC. Its protein is CASSHHTHGTYNEQFF. The chain carries TRBV4-1 and TRBJ2-1; TRBD2 is a possible D gene (5 bases). V dropped 3 bases and J dropped 2 bases, with 14 bases sitting between them. CDR3 length: 16 amino acids. Germline V lookup: CDR1 MGHRA, CDR2 YSYEKL.

The CDR3 protein is CASRKRNRGHEQFF. In nucleotides, the CDR3 is TGTGCCAGCAGGAAGCGGAACAGGGGTCATGAGCAGTTCTTC. The V call is TRBV6-1, the J call TRBJ2-1; 7 bases map to TRBD1. This CDR3 has 14 amino acids. Germline values: CDR1 MNHNS, CDR2 SASEGT. Trimming took 6 bases from V and 8 from J; bases not matched to a gene: 10.

In this sample, this clonotype turned up once. At one boundary the junction diverges from the germline segment, which might be a read error. The gene calls are TRBV11-3 and TRBJ2-7, with 12 bases that match TRBD1. This CDR3 has 15 residues. Germline-derived CDR1 and CDR2 are SGHNT and YENEEA. CDR3 sequence reads: CVSGLGTGGSLEQYF. DNA for the CDR3: TGTGTCAGCGGTTTAGGGACAGGGGGCTCCCTCGAGCAGTACTTC.

There are a few counts of this clonotype. The genes are TRBV21-1 and TRBJ2-3; the table names TRBD2, a call not compared with the DNA. TRBV21-1 is designated a pseudogene. This CDR3 has 20 residues. Here the CDR3 reads CASSNPPGILAGGPGDTQYF. The CDR3 nucleotides read TGTGCCAGCAGCAACCCCCCAGGGATACTAGCGGGAGGGCCAGGAGATACGCAGTATTTT.

The chain combines TRBV11-1 with TRBJ2-2, with D unresolved. The V end lost 5 bases, the J end lost 4 bases, and 17 bases lay between the germline ends. Germline V gene sequence: CDR1 SGHAT, CDR2 FQDESV (reference sequence). This CDR3 contains 16 residues. The CDR3 here is CASSPTEVILTGELFF. The DNA of the CDR3 is TGTGCCAGCAGCCCAACAGAGGTCATACTCACCGGGGAGCTGTTTTTT.

This clonotype appeared many times. The rearrangement links TRBV5-4 to TRBJ2-5; 11 bases are a match to TRBD2. V was clipped by 3 bases and J by 2 bases; unmatched bases: 6. Germline CDR1 reads SGHNT; CDR2 reads YYREEE (reference sequence). The CDR3 length is 16 residues. CDR3 sequence reads: CASSSPGLAEQETQYF. The CDR3 region has the DNA TGTGCCAGCAGCTCTCCGGGACTAGCGGAACAAGAGACCCAGTACTTC.

Comment on this clonotype: This is likely a read error, given that the CDR3 carries no conserved phenylalanine or tryptophan at its end. The chain has TRBV24-1 and TRBJ2-3, with 8 bases fitting TRBD2. The CDR3 is 16 residues long. After removal of 9 bases from V and 1 base from J, the junction contained 11 bases not matched to a gene. Germline lookup yields CDR1 KGHDR and CDR2 SFDVKD. The chain's CDR3 is CATCGAGGRGTDTQYL. The CDR3 region has the DNA TGTGCCACCTGTGGGGCGGGAGGACGAGGCACAGATACGCAGTATTTA.